This entry lists 29 T cell receptor beta chains sequenced from one sample in a study of T-cell reconstitution after alpha-beta-depleted transplantation in children. This sample's TCRbeta library carried unique molecular identifier barcodes. TCRdb redid the calling of the PCR reads with MiXCR, one entry per CDR3 protein. The table records some 550,000 distinct CDR3 sequences, around 16% of them present only once. Sequencing used PBMCs from the stem cell graft donor, obtained from the stem cell graft. The receptors shown here come from a human donor who donated a stem cell graft to a child with acute lymphoblastic leukemia.

This clonotype was detected many times. The chain couples TRBV5-1 to TRBJ2-1; 8 positions match TRBD1. This CDR3 comprises 12 residues. V gave up 3 bases and J gave up 8 bases; unmatched junction bases: 1. Germline CDR1 SGHRS, CDR2 YFSETQ. The CDR3 nucleotides are TGCGCCAGCAGCTCAGGGGGCTATGAGCAGTTCTTC. Amino acids: CASSSGGYEQFF.

The V call is TRBV11-2, the J call TRBJ2-3; 11 bases agree with TRBD2. CDR3 length: 18 amino acids. J lost 5 bases, V lost 1 base, and 11 bases had no gene match. Germline CDR1 reads SGHAT; CDR2 reads FQNNGV. Here the CDR3 reads CASSLVGGLAGGGDTQYF. The DNA of the CDR3 is TGTGCCAGCAGCTTAGTTGGTGGGCTAGCGGGAGGCGGAGATACGCAGTATTTT.

This chain connects TRBV15 to TRBJ2-3; D is unresolved. The germline V gene has CDR1 LNHNV and CDR2 YYDKDF (reference sequence). The CDR3 loop spans 19 amino acids. V shed 1 base and J shed 6 bases, with 26 bases lying between them. CDR3 nucleotides: TGTGCCACCAGCAGAGGCCTCCTCGGCCCAGAGCTTCCCCCGGATACGCAGTATTTT. Translation gives CATSRGLLGPELPPDTQYF.

The sample holds a few counts of this clonotype. This rearrangement joins TRBV27 to TRBJ1-2, with a weak D call TRBD1 (5 bases). V lost 2 bases and J lost 1, with 11 bases in between. This CDR3 contains 15 residues. Germline V gene lookup returns CDR1 MNHEY and CDR2 SMNVEV (reference sequence). The CDR3 spells CASSLPTAINYGYTF. Written as DNA, the CDR3 is TGTGCCAGCAGTTTACCGACAGCTATTAACTATGGCTACACCTTC.

This clonotype was counted a single time. This rearrangement joins TRBV29-1 to TRBJ1-1, with D hard to call. The CDR3 has 13 amino acids. In germline, CDR1 is SQVTM, CDR2 ANQGSEA. V was trimmed by 1 base and J by 0 bases, leaving 6 bases between them. In DNA, the CDR3 is TGCAGCGTTGAAGTATCAGTGAACACTGAAGCTTTCTTT. This codes for CSVEVSVNTEAFF. The whole variable domain, filled in from reference TRBV29-1 and TRBJ1-1, reads SAVISQKPSRDICQRGTSLTIQCQVDSQVTMMFWYRQQPGQSLTLIATANQGSEATYESGFVIDKFPISRPNLTFSTLTVSNMSPEDSSIYLCSVEVSVNTEAFFGQGTRLTVV.

This chain links TRBV29-1 with TRBJ2-7, with D hard to call. In germline, CDR1 is SQVTM, CDR2 ANQGSEA. V was cut by 6 bases and J by 4 bases, with 10 bases left in between. This CDR3 is built from 11 residues. CDR3 in DNA: TGCAGCGTGGCCGTCTTTTACGAGCAGTACTTC. Amino acids: CSVAVFYEQYF.

The chain has TRBV3-1 and TRBJ2-3; 8 nucleotides line up with TRBD1. The CDR3 is made up of 17 amino acids. The V gene's germline CDR1 is LGHDT and CDR2 YNNKEL (reference sequence). J gave up 5 bases and V 0 bases, and 10 bases lay outside the gene matches. CDR3 amino acids: CASSQEGGRGQGDTQYF. CDR3 sequence (DNA): TGTGCCAGCAGCCAAGAGGGAGGCAGGGGGCAAGGAGATACGCAGTATTTT.

CDR3 coding DNA: TGTGCCAGCAGCGTAGCGGAGGGCGCTGCCAAAAACATTCAGTACTTC. Translated: CASSVAEGAAKNIQYF. J is TRBJ2-4 and V is TRBV9, with D maybe TRBD2 (6 bases). Germline CDR1 reads SGDLS; CDR2 reads YYNGEE. The CDR3 contains 16 residues. Between the trimmed V and J ends, which lost 0 bases and 1 base, there was a span of 11 bases.

This sequence joins TRBV30 and TRBJ2-7, with D tentatively TRBD2 (7 bases). This CDR3 region has 14 residues. In germline, CDR1 is GTSNPN, CDR2 SVGIG (reference sequence). The ends were cut back, 5 bases at V and 3 bases at J, with 17 bases in the middle. The CDR3 sequence: CAWRGASAYYEQYF. The DNA of the CDR3 is TGTGCCTGGCGGGGGGCTAGCGCCTACTACGAGCAGTACTTC.

The V gene is TRBV30, the J gene TRBJ1-3; D possibly corresponds to TRBD1 (5 bases). Trimming stripped 5 bases from V and 1 base from J, with 12 bases between. Per germline, CDR1 GTSNPN and CDR2 SVGIG (reference sequence). The CDR3 length is 14 residues. The CDR3 DNA follows: TGTGCCTGGGACGAAGGGGTTTCTGGAAACACCATATATTTT. It codes for CAWDEGVSGNTIYF.

This clonotype has only a few counts. The chain recombines TRBV19 with TRBJ1-2; D is uncertain. The CDR3 runs to 11 residues. V lost 2 bases, J lost 8 bases, and 6 bases lay in between. The germline gives CDR1 LNHDA, CDR2 SQIVND (reference sequence). For the CDR3, the DNA is TGTGCCAGTAGTATACCTAGCGGCTACACCTTC. Residues: CASSIPSGYTF.

This clonotype was recorded at least ten times. At one end the junction does not follow the germline gene, possibly because of a read error. The chain has TRBV5-1 and TRBJ2-2; no firm D call. The CDR3 loop spans 12 amino acids. Germline CDR1 SGHRS, CDR2 YFSETQ. The CDR3 here is CASSLNTGELFF. CDR3 sequence (DNA): TGTGCCAGCAGCTTGAACACCGGGGAGCTGTTTTTT.

This chain connects TRBV5-1 to TRBJ2-3; TRBD2 matches 7 bases. The germline V gene encodes CDR1 SGHRS and CDR2 YFSETQ. With V trimmed by 0 bases and J by 0 bases, 4 bases remained unmatched. CDR3 size: 16 residues. The CDR3 here is CASSLGVSGSTDTQYF. CDR3 sequence (DNA): TGCGCCAGCAGCTTGGGGGTTAGCGGGAGCACAGATACGCAGTATTTT.

This clonotype was counted only a few times. The chain joins TRBV5-1 to TRBJ2-1, with a weak D call TRBD1 (5 bases). Germline lookup yields CDR1 SGHRS and CDR2 YFSETQ. V was pared by 4 bases and J by 2 bases, with 13 bases between. The CDR3 totals 15 residues. As DNA, the CDR3 is TGCGCCAGCAGCCCAATGACAGACCCCTACAATGAGCAGTTCTTC. This encodes CASSPMTDPYNEQFF.

The chain has TRBV5-1 and TRBJ2-4; 10 bases map to TRBD1. Trimming at V came to 4 bases and at J to 1 base, leaving 5 bases not matched to a gene. The CDR3 loop spans 16 amino acids. Germline assignment: CDR1 SGHRS and CDR2 YFSETQ. The CDR3 here is CASSRGQGDAKNIQYF. DNA of the CDR3: TGCGCCAGCAGCCGCGGACAGGGGGACGCCAAAAACATTCAGTACTTC.

This clonotype was seen more than once but under ten times. The J gene is TRBJ2-7, the V gene TRBV4-1; possible D gene TRBD1, 5 bases. V gave up 0 bases and J gave up 3 bases, with 21 bases separating them. Germline-derived CDR1 and CDR2 are MGHRA and YSYEKL. The CDR3 sequence is 18 residues long. The CDR3 DNA follows: TGCGCCAGCAGCCAAGACCCAGGGCTGGGCGGCAACAGCTACGAGCAGTACTTC. Protein sequence: CASSQDPGLGGNSYEQYF.

This clonotype was detected only a few times. The chain links TRBV5-1 to TRBJ2-3; 10 nucleotides align to TRBD2. Germline loops: CDR1 SGHRS, CDR2 YFSETQ. J was trimmed by 6 bases and V by 3 bases; bases with no gene match: 16. This CDR3 has 18 amino acids. Here the CDR3 reads CASSSGAVAGGPADTQYF. The CDR3 DNA sequence: TGCGCCAGCAGCTCCGGAGCGGTAGCGGGAGGCCCGGCCGATACGCAGTATTTT.

This clonotype was counted between two and nine times. The chain joins TRBV29-1 to TRBJ2-7, with D possibly called TRBD1 or TRBD2 (6 bases each). The CDR3 sequence is 12 residues long. Germline CDR1 reads SQVTM; CDR2 reads ANQGSEA. The V and J ends lost 1 base and 7 bases respectively, with 11 bases between them. This CDR3 is CSVEGGADEQYF. CDR3 sequence (DNA): TGCAGCGTTGAAGGGGGGGCAGATGAGCAGTACTTC.

The CDR3 sequence: CASSLPRGTNTYEQYF. CDR3 nucleotide sequence: TGCGCCAGCAGCTTGCCGCGGGGTACTAATACCTACGAGCAGTACTTC. This sequence joins TRBV5-1 and TRBJ2-7, with a weak D call TRBD2 (6 bases). The V and J ends lost 1 base and 2 bases respectively, with 16 bases between them. The CDR3 totals 16 residues. Germline V gene sequence: CDR1 SGHRS, CDR2 YFSETQ. Full variable domain (remainder filled in from reference TRBV5-1 and TRBJ2-7): KAGVTQTPRYLIKTRGQQVTLSCSPISGHRSVSWYQQTPGQGLQFLFEYFSETQRNKGNFPGRFSGRQFSNSRSEMNVSTLELGDSALYLCASSLPRGTNTYEQYFGPGTRLTVT.

This clonotype has only a few counts. The chain is built from TRBV7-6 and TRBJ2-3; 10 bases map to TRBD2. The germline V gene encodes CDR1 SGHVS and CDR2 FNYEAQ. V lost 4 bases to trimming and J lost 1 base; unmatched junction nucleotides: 5. The CDR3 has 16 amino acids. The chain's CDR3 is CASSSWTSGGTDTQYF. In nucleotides, the CDR3 is TGTGCCAGCAGCTCCTGGACTAGCGGTGGCACAGATACGCAGTATTTT.

There are a few counts of this clonotype. This chain connects TRBV5-1 to TRBJ2-3, with 8 nucleotides matching TRBD2. V lost 3 bases, J lost 5 bases, and 11 bases stayed unmatched. The CDR3 contains 16 residues. Germline CDR1 SGHRS, CDR2 YFSETQ. CDR3 loop: CASSWQSGSEGDTQYF. Here the CDR3 DNA reads TGCGCCAGCAGCTGGCAAAGCGGGAGCGAGGGAGATACGCAGTATTTT.

This clonotype has more than one count but fewer than ten. V and J are TRBV25-1 and TRBJ2-7, with 10 bases identical to TRBD1. The CDR3 is 15 amino acids. CDR1 and CDR2 from the germline V gene are MGHDK and SYGVNS. J lost 4 bases, V lost 4 bases, and 7 bases had no gene match. Here the CDR3 reads CASSASGQGQYEQYF. CDR3 DNA sequence: TGTGCCAGCAGTGCCTCGGGACAGGGGCAGTACGAGCAGTACTTC.

The chain combines TRBV5-6 with TRBJ1-2; D is undetermined. This CDR3 has 13 amino acids. The ends were cut back, 6 bases at V and 2 bases at J, with 11 bases in the middle. Germline CDR1 reads SGHDT; CDR2 reads YYEEEE. The CDR3 DNA is TGTGCCAGCACGCGTTCGAGAAACTATGGCTACACCTTC. This gives the protein CASTRSRNYGYTF.

V is TRBV12-3 or TRBV12-4 and J is TRBJ1-2; D gene ambiguous. V was shortened by 6 bases and J by 8 bases, with 22 bases between the two germline ends. This CDR3 is 15 amino acids long. CDR3 loop: CASRDPLREGDGYTF. The CDR3 DNA is TGTGCCAGCAGGGATCCCTTGCGGGAGGGAGACGGCTACACCTTC.

This clonotype has more than one count but fewer than ten. The chain couples TRBV4-1 to TRBJ2-7; D unclear. The CDR3 contains 17 residues. V lost 0 bases, J lost 4 bases, and 19 bases lay in between. Germline loops: CDR1 MGHRA, CDR2 YSYEKL. CDR3 sequence: CASSQEVTVAYSYEQYF. The CDR3 DNA is TGCGCCAGCAGCCAAGAGGTGACGGTAGCTTATTCTTACGAGCAGTACTTC.

The rearrangement joins TRBV3-1 to TRBJ2-3, with 13 bases identical to TRBD2. V shed 4 bases, J shed 6 bases, and the junction held 4 bases outside the gene matches. Per germline, CDR1 LGHDT and CDR2 YNNKEL (reference sequence). The CDR3 totals 15 residues. For the CDR3, the DNA is TGTGCCAGCAGCCGCCTGACTAGCGGGGGGGATACGCAGTATTTT. It yields the protein CASSRLTSGGDTQYF.

This clonotype was picked up a small number of times. The rearrangement links TRBV27 to TRBJ2-1; the D call may be TRBD1 or TRBD2 (5 bases each). Germline CDR1 and CDR2: MNHEY and SMNVEV (reference sequence). V gave up 5 bases and J gave up 1 base, with 12 bases separating them. This CDR3 is built from 15 residues. For the CDR3, the DNA is TGTGCCAGCAGTCCAGAGGGACCTTCCTACAATGAGCAGTTCTTC. Residues: CASSPEGPSYNEQFF.

This clonotype was counted a few times. This rearrangement joins TRBV27 to TRBJ2-7, with unresolved D. Looked up from germline, CDR1 is MNHEY and CDR2 is SMNVEV (reference sequence). Trimming shortened V by 2 bases and J by 0 bases, and 11 bases separated the two germline ends. The CDR3 sequence is 15 residues long. CDR3 residues: CASSLGAWSSYEQYF. The CDR3 coding sequence is TGTGCCAGCAGTTTAGGTGCCTGGAGCTCCTACGAGCAGTACTTC.

This clonotype was seen a few times. The chain combines TRBV9 with TRBJ2-7, with D perhaps TRBD2 (6 bases). CDR1 is SGDLS and CDR2 is YYNGEE in the germline V gene. The CDR3 runs to 12 residues. Trimming shortened V by 0 bases and J by 6 bases, and 7 bases separated the two germline ends. The CDR3 loop reads CASSVVGSEQYF. CDR3 coding DNA: TGTGCCAGCAGCGTAGTCGGGAGCGAGCAGTACTTC.